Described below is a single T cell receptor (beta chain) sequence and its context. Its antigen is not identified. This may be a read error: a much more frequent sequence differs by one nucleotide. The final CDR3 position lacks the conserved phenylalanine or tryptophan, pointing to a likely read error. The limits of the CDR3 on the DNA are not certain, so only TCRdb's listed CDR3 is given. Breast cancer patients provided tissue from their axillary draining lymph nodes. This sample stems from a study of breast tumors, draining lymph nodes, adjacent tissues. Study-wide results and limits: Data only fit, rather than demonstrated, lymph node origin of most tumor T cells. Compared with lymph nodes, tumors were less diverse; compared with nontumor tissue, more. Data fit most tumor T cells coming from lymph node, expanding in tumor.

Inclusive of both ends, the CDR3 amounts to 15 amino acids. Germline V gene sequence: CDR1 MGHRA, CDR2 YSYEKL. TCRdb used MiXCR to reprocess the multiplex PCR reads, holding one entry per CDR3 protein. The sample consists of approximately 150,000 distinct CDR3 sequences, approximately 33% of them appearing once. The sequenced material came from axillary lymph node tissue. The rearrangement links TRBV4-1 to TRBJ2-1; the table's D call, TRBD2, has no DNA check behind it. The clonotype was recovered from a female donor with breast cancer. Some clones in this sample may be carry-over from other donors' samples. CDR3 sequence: CASSQDRSSGEEPFS.